Sequencing of this T cell receptor (beta chain) was carried out in a study of T cell responses to AZD1222 COVID-19 vaccine. Trimming took 7 bases from V and 3 from J; bases not matched to a gene: 7. The CDR3 length is 15 residues. Germline-derived CDR1 and CDR2 are MNHEY and SVGEGT. This clone was recorded only once. Profiling relied on immunoSEQ multiplex PCR, and the TCRdb table lists in-frame clones only, not all of them. The data show about 120,000 clones, 80% to 90% seen once. The clonotype originates from an adult in good health. The chain joins TRBV6-2 or TRBV6-3 to TRBJ2-1; 9 bases fit TRBD2. This specimen consisted of peripheral blood, obtained on day 0 of AZD1222 vaccination. The CDR3 coding sequence is TGTGCCAGCACCCCCAATAGCGGGGGCTACAATGAGCAGTTCTTC. This codes for CASTPNSGGYNEQFF.